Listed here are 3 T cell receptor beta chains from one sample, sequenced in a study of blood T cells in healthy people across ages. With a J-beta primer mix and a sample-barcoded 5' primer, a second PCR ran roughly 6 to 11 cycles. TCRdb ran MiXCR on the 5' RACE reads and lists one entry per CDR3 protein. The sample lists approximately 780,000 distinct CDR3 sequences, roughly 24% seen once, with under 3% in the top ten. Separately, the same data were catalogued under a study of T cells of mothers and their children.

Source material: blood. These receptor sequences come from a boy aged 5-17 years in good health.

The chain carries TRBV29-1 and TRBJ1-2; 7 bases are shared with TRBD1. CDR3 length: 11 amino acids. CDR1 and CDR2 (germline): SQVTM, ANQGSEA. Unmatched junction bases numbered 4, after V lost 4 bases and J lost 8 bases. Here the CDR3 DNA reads TGCAGCGTTGGAGGGGGCTTCGGCTACACCTTC. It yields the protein CSVGGGFGYTF.

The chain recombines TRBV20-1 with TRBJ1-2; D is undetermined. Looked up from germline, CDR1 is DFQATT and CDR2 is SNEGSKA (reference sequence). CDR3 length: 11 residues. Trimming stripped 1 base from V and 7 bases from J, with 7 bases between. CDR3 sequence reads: CSARGAVGYTF. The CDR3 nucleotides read TGCAGTGCTAGAGGGGCAGTTGGCTACACCTTC.

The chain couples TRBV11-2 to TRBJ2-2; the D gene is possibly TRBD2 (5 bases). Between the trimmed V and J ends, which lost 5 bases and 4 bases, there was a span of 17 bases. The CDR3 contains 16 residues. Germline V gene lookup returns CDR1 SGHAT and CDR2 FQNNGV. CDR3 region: CASSPRTAMGTGELFF. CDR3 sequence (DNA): TGTGCCAGCAGCCCAAGGACTGCGATGGGCACCGGGGAGCTGTTTTTT.